A selection of T cell receptor beta chains follows, all from one sample in a study of technical replicates of blood from a few donors. Clones were read by immunoSEQ multiplex PCR, and TCRdb kept only the in-frame ones, dropping some. The sample yields about 12,000 clones, around 91% seen once. The sequenced sample consisted of PBMCs. The origin of the receptors is a human donor in good health. CDR3s include the opening cysteine and the closing phenylalanine or tryptophan. D genes are given only for firm matches. Expanded clones get a size class; other rows say once, few or many, or leave the size out.

J gene | CDR3 length | clone size | V gene | D gene | CDR3 protein | CDR3 DNA
TRBJ1-1 | 13 | NA | TRBV30 | NA | CAWSRQGDTEAFF | TGTGCCTGGAGTAGGCAGGGTGACACTGAAGCTTTCTTT
TRBJ2-2 | 14 | NA | TRBV28 | NA | CASSSGGRTGELFF | TGTGCCAGCAGTTCCGGGGGGCGCACCGGGGAGCTGTTTTTT
TRBJ2-2 | 16 | NA | TRBV2 | TRBD2 | CASRGLAGGKDGELFF | TGTGCCAGCAGGGGACTAGCGGGAGGGAAGGACGGGGAGCTGTTTTTT
TRBJ2-5 | 16 | NA | TRBV5-1 | TRBD1 | CASSDSGTGLQETQYF | TGCGCCAGCAGCGACTCCGGGACAGGGTTGCAAGAGACCCAGTACTTC
TRBJ2-1 | 14 | NA | TRBV6-1 | TRBD2 | CASGRGYSYNEQFF | TGTGCCAGCGGGCGGGGGTACTCCTACAATGAGCAGTTCTTC
TRBJ1-2 | 13 | NA | TRBV11-2 | NA | CASSLGTNYGYTF | TGTGCCAGCAGCTTAGGGACAAACTATGGCTACACCTTC
TRBJ1-2 | 13 | NA | TRBV6-1 | NA | CASIEDRNYGYTF | TGTGCCAGCATCGAGGACAGAAACTATGGCTACACCTTC
TRBJ2-4 | 15 | NA | TRBV28 | NA | CASSSSAGAKNIQYF | TGTGCCAGCAGTTCCTCCGCAGGAGCCAAAAACATTCAGTACTTC
TRBJ2-7 | 15 | NA | TRBV7-9 | TRBD1 | CASSATTGNVMEQYF | TGTGCCAGCAGCGCGACGACAGGGAATGTGATGGAGCAGTACTTC
TRBJ2-7 | 17 | NA | TRBV19 | TRBD2 | CASSIEMTSGLSYEQYF | TGTGCCAGTAGTATAGAAATGACTAGCGGGTTATCCTACGAGCAGTACTTC
TRBJ2-1 | 19 | NA | TRBV5-6 | TRBD2 | CASSLYPASGSGIYNEQFF | TGTGCCAGCAGCTTGTACCCCGCTAGCGGGAGTGGGATATACAATGAGCAGTTCTTC
TRBJ2-3 | 12 | NA | TRBV29-1 | TRBD2 | CSAGLAFDTQYF | TGCAGCGCGGGACTAGCCTTTGATACGCAGTATTTT
TRBJ2-7 | 15 | NA | TRBV5-1 | TRBD2 | CASSLVTSGGFEQYF | TGCGCCAGCAGCTTGGTTACTAGCGGGGGATTCGAGCAGTACTTC
TRBJ1-5 | 17 | NA | TRBV10-2 | NA | CASSEMAEGNSNQPQHF | TGCGCCAGCAGTGAGATGGCGGAGGGTAATAGCAATCAGCCCCAGCATTTT
TRBJ2-3 | 16 | NA | TRBV5-6 | TRBD1 | CASRRTGDASTDTQYF | TGTGCCAGCAGGAGGACAGGGGATGCTAGCACAGATACGCAGTATTTT
TRBJ2-3 | 14 | once | TRBV6-6 | TRBD2 | CASRGEGRTDTQYF | TGTGCCAGCAGGGGGGAGGGCCGAACAGATACGCAGTATTTT
TRBJ2-7 | 16 | NA | TRBV19 | TRBD2 | CASSFWTSGRTGEQYF | TGTGCCAGTAGTTTTTGGACTAGCGGGAGAACGGGCGAGCAGTACTTC
TRBJ2-7 | 12 | NA | TRBV30 | NA | CAWSVWQYEQYF | TGTGCCTGGAGTGTATGGCAATACGAGCAGTACTTC
TRBJ2-7 | 15 | NA | TRBV7-3 | NA | CASSLQPGSAYEQYF | TGTGCCAGCAGCTTACAGCCTGGGAGTGCCTACGAGCAGTACTTC
TRBJ2-7 | 15 | once | TRBV19 | TRBD1 | CASSIEGGASYEQYF | TGTGCCAGTAGTATAGAAGGGGGCGCCTCCTACGAGCAGTACTTC
TRBJ2-5 | 15 | NA | TRBV7-9 | TRBD2 | CASSPSGTFMETQYF | TGTGCCAGCTCACCTAGCGGAACCTTTATGGAGACCCAGTACTTC
TRBJ2-7 | 14 | NA | TRBV29-1 | NA | CSVEGLAGADEQYF | TGCAGCGTTGAGGGTTTGGCAGGGGCGGACGAGCAGTACTTC
TRBJ2-1 | 19 | NA | TRBV5-6 | TRBD2 | CASRSKGWVASGSLDEQFF | TGTGCCAGCAGATCTAAGGGGTGGGTAGCTAGCGGGAGTTTGGATGAGCAGTTCTTC
TRBJ2-1 | 13 | NA | TRBV19 | NA | CASSILAYNEQFF | TGTGCCAGTAGTATACTAGCATACAATGAGCAGTTCTTC
TRBJ2-5 | 14 | NA | TRBV5-1 | TRBD2 | CASSMGLALETQYF | TGCGCCAGCAGCATGGGACTAGCTCTCGAGACCCAGTACTTC
TRBJ2-1 | 15 | NA | TRBV6-5 | TRBD1 | CASTPGQSFNNEQFF | TGTGCCAGCACCCCGGGACAGAGCTTTAACAATGAGCAGTTCTTC
TRBJ2-7 | 16 | NA | TRBV19 | NA | CASSPGQRRRGYEQYF | TGTGCCAGTAGTCCCGGACAACGGAGAAGAGGCTACGAGCAGTACTTC
TRBJ2-3 | 16 | NA | TRBV5-4 | TRBD1 | CASSLTTGTDTDTQYF | TGTGCCAGCAGCCTAACGACAGGGACGGACACAGATACGCAGTATTTT
TRBJ1-1 | 14 | NA | TRBV5-4 | TRBD1 | CASSWDRANTEAFF | TGTGCCAGCAGTTGGGACAGGGCGAACACTGAAGCTTTCTTT
TRBJ1-3 | 17 | NA | TRBV25-1 | NA | CASSEIKHSYSGNTIYF | TGTGCCAGCAGTGAAATAAAGCACAGCTACTCTGGAAACACCATATATTTT
TRBJ1-1 | 15 | NA | TRBV5-1 | TRBD1 | CASSSANGQVTEAFF | TGCGCCAGCAGCAGTGCGAACGGACAGGTTACTGAAGCTTTCTTT
TRBJ2-7 | 16 | NA | TRBV5-6 | TRBD1 | CASSKGTGVSLYEQYF | TGTGCCAGCAGCAAGGGGACAGGGGTGTCCCTCTACGAGCAGTACTTC
TRBJ1-4 | 12 | NA | TRBV29-1 | NA | CSAGTSPKKVFF | TGCAGTGCCGGGACAAGTCCAAAAAAGGTGTTTTTT
TRBJ2-7 | 16 | NA | TRBV4-1 | TRBD2 | CASSQLTSGDPYEQYF | TGCGCCAGCAGCCAACTGACTAGCGGGGACCCGTACGAGCAGTACTTC
TRBJ2-5 | 13 | NA | TRBV28 | TRBD2 | CAGAGGPEETQYF | TGTGCGGGGGCGGGAGGCCCTGAAGAGACCCAGTACTTC
TRBJ1-2 | 14 | NA | TRBV9 | NA | CASSVGLQRYGYTF | TGTGCCAGCAGCGTAGGGTTACAGAGATATGGCTACACCTTC
TRBJ2-7 | 15 | NA | TRBV27 | TRBD1 | CASSRDRGFSYEQYF | TGTGCCAGCAGCCGGGACAGGGGGTTCTCCTACGAGCAGTACTTC
TRBJ1-1 | 14 | NA | TRBV6-1 | TRBD1 | CASSESGGNTEAFF | TGTGCCAGCAGTGAATCAGGGGGAAACACTGAAGCTTTCTTT
TRBJ2-3 | 17 | NA | TRBV5-1 | NA | CASSLGGRRTSTDTQYF | TGCGCCAGCAGCTTGGGAGGACGGAGGACTAGCACAGATACGCAGTATTTT
TRBJ2-5 | 18 | NA | TRBV9 | TRBD2 | CASSAALGTSGSQETQYF | TGTGCCAGCAGCGCGGCCCTGGGGACTAGCGGGAGTCAAGAGACCCAGTACTTC
TRBJ2-3 | 16 | NA | TRBV10-2 | TRBD2 | CASSEPDLAGVDTQYF | TGCGCCAGCAGTGAGCCTGATTTAGCGGGAGTAGATACGCAGTATTTT
TRBJ2-7 | 14 | NA | TRBV19 | NA | CASSKSAGSYEQYF | TGTGCCAGTAGCAAATCTGCGGGTTCCTACGAGCAGTACTTC
TRBJ2-7 | 14 | NA | TRBV5-6 | TRBD2 | CASSLGLAGDEQYF | TGTGCCAGCAGCTTGGGACTAGCGGGAGACGAGCAGTACTTC
TRBJ2-2 | 18 | NA | TRBV6-1 | TRBD2 | CASSEAVTSGANTGELFF | TGTGCCAGCAGTGAAGCGGTAACTAGCGGGGCGAACACCGGGGAGCTGTTTTTT
TRBJ1-5 | 14 | NA | TRBV5-6 | NA | CASSSWGGNQPQHF | TGTGCCAGCAGCTCATGGGGAGGCAATCAGCCCCAGCATTTT